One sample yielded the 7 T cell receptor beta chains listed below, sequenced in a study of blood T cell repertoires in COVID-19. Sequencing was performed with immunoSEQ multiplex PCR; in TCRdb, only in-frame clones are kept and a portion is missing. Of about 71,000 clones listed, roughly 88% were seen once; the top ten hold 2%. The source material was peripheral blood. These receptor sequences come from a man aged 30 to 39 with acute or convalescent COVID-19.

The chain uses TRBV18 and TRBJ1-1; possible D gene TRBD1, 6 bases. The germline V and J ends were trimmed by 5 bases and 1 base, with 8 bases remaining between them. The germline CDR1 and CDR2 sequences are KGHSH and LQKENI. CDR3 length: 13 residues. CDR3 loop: CASSRTANTEAFF. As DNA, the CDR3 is TGTGCCAGCTCAAGGACAGCGAACACTGAAGCTTTCTTT.

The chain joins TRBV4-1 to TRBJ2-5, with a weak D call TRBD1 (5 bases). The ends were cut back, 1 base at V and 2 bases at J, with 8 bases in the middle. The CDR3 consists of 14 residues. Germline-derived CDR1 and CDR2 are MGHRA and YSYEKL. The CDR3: CASSQAPGQETQYF. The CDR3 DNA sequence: TGCGCCAGCAGCCAAGCGCCAGGGCAAGAGACCCAGTACTTC.

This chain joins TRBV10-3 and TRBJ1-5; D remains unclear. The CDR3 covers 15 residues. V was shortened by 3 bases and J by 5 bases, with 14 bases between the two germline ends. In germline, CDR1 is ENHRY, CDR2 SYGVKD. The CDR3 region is CAISDQYSGDQPQHF. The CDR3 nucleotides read TGTGCCATCAGTGACCAGTACAGCGGTGATCAGCCCCAGCATTTT.

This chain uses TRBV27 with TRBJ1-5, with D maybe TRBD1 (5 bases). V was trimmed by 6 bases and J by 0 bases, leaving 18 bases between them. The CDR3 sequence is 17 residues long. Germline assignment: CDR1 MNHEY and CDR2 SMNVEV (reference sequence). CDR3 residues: CASSLFAGPYSNQPQHF. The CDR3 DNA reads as TGTGCCAGCAGCCTCTTCGCAGGGCCTTATAGCAATCAGCCCCAGCATTTT.

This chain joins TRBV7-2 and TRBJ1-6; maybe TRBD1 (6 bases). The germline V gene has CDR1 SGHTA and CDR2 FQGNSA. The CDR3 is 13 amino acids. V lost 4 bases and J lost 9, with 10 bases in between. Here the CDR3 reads CASSSTRGSPLHF. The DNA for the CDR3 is TGTGCCAGCAGCTCAACCAGGGGTTCACCCCTCCACTTT.

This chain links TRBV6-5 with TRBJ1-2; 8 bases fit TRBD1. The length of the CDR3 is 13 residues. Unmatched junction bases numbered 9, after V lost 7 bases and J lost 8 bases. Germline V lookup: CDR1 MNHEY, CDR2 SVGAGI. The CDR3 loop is CASNTGTGGGYTF. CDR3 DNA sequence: TGTGCCAGCAACACCGGGACAGGCGGGGGCTACACCTTC.

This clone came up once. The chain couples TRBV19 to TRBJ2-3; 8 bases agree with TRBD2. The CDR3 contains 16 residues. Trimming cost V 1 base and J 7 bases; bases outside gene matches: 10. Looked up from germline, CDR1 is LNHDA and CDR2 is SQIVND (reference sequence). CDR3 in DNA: TGTGCCAGTAGTATAGGTAGAGCGGGGGTCCAGTATACGCAGTATTTT. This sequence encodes CASSIGRAGVQYTQYF.